This entry lists 3 T cell receptor beta chains sequenced from one sample in a study of blood T cell repertoires in COVID-19. Repertoires were generated with immunoSEQ multiplex PCR, while TCRdb's copy carries only in-frame clones and drops some. This sample carries around 150,000 clones, about 81% of them seen once, and the ten largest clones take 7.3%. The sequenced sample consisted of PBMCs or T cells enriched from blood (not recorded which). These receptors were obtained from a man in his fifties who had recovered from COVID-19.

This sequence joins TRBV19 and TRBJ1-4; 7 positions match TRBD1. Losses at the gene ends were 3 bases for V and 8 bases for J; bases not matched to a gene: 9. The CDR3 spans 15 residues. Germline V gene sequence: CDR1 LNHDA, CDR2 SQIVND (reference sequence). The CDR3 spells CASSIKGGVDEKLFF. CDR3 coding DNA: TGTGCCAGTAGTATTAAAGGGGGCGTAGACGAAAAACTGTTTTTT.

CDR3 amino acids: CASKRDPTTDTQYF. CDR3 DNA: TGTGCCAGCAAGCGGGACCCCACCACAGATACGCAGTATTTT. The V and J genes are TRBV6-5 and TRBJ2-3, with 7 bases matching TRBD2. This CDR3 has 14 amino acids. The V gene's germline CDR1 is MNHEY and CDR2 SVGAGI. V was clipped by 7 bases and J by 2 bases; unmatched bases: 6.

This chain connects TRBV30 to TRBJ1-2; D remains ambiguous. Trimming took off 0 bases at V and 2 bases at J, with 7 bases between the two ends. The CDR3 runs 13 residues. Germline CDR1 GTSNPN, CDR2 SVGIG (reference sequence). CDR3 protein: CAWSVLRNYGYTF. DNA of the CDR3: TGTGCCTGGAGTGTACTCCGAAACTATGGCTACACCTTC.